This T cell receptor beta chain was sequenced in a study of molecular identifiers for immune sequencing clone quantification. About the research overall: Five aliquots were made in replicates from the RNA of approximately 20,000 or 98,000 naive CD8 cells, and four were sequenced.

This clonotype was seen many times. The CDR3 extends over 15 amino acids. The germline CDR1 and CDR2 sequences are SGHTA and FQGNSA. Trimming at V came to 8 bases and at J to 6 bases, leaving 12 bases not matched to a gene. TCRdb re-derived calls from the PCR reads in MiXCR, one entry per CDR3 protein. This sample has about 68,000 distinct CDR3 sequences, with 15% to 20% found just once. Based on a CD8+CD4-CCR7+CD45RA+ profile, naive CD8 T cells were sorted. Sequencing was performed on naive CD8+ T cells from blood, with Jurkat cell RNA spiked in. Described subset: FACS-sorted CD8+CD4-CCR7+CD45RA+ naive T cells. The chain carries TRBV7-2 and TRBJ2-3; 9 nucleotides match TRBD2. The clonotype originates from a human donor in good health. Some libraries in this study had Jurkat cell RNA spiked in. This CDR3 is CASFGLAGGVDTQYF. As DNA, the CDR3 is TGTGCCAGCTTCGGATTGGCGGGAGGGGTGGATACGCAGTATTTT.